The 18 T cell receptor beta chains below come from one sample, sequenced in a study of human T cells and chemical hapten exposure. The time point was: patch test 1, 2 weeks after DPC sensitization. This sample's treatment: therapeutic diphenylcyclopropenone sensitization with weekly scalp DPC. TCRdb processed the RACE reads anew with MiXCR; each CDR3 protein has one entry. The sample includes nearly 350,000 distinct CDR3 sequences, approximately 6.9% of them seen just once. This sample comprised whole blood, obtained in connection with sensitization to the hapten diphenylcyclopropenone (DPC). These receptors were collected from a woman in her late teens or twenties with alopecia areata. Some clones in this sample may be carry-over from other donors' samples.

V and J are TRBV24-1 and TRBJ2-1, with D hard to call. The CDR3 spans 11 residues. Germline CDR1 is KGHDR and CDR2 is SFDVKD. The ends were cut back, 3 bases at V and 7 bases at J, with 3 bases in the middle. The CDR3 here is CATSDTNEQFF. DNA of the CDR3: TGTGCCACCAGTGATACTAATGAGCAGTTCTTC.

The chain has TRBV7-9 and TRBJ2-5, with D uncertain. The length of the CDR3 is 13 residues. The germline gives CDR1 SEHNR, CDR2 FQNEAQ (reference sequence). Trimming stripped 4 bases from V and 1 base from J, with 7 bases between. DNA of the CDR3: TGTGCCAGCAGCTCCGATTCCCAAGAGACCCAGTACTTC. Translation: CASSSDSQETQYF.

The genes are TRBV20-1 and TRBJ1-2, with D tentatively TRBD1 (5 bases). CDR1 DFQATT and CDR2 SNEGSKA come from the germline V gene (reference sequence). The CDR3 is 13 residues long. Trimming took off 3 bases at V and 3 bases at J, with 11 bases between the two ends. CDR3 coding DNA: TGCAGTGCTAGGCAGGGTGCCCACTATGGCTACACCTTC. Translating it yields CSARQGAHYGYTF.

This clonotype was picked up a small number of times. The gene calls are TRBV24-1 and TRBJ2-2; no clear D. The CDR3 is 15 residues long. The germline V and J ends were trimmed by 3 bases and 6 bases, with 13 bases remaining between them. In germline, CDR1 is KGHDR, CDR2 SFDVKD. The CDR3, as DNA: TGTGCCACCAGTGATCCACAAGACCGGGCCGGGGAGCTGTTTTTT. Encoded protein: CATSDPQDRAGELFF.

This chain joins TRBV11-2 and TRBJ2-1; no definite D call. The germline V gene has CDR1 SGHAT and CDR2 FQNNGV. The CDR3 runs to 13 residues. Trimming shortened V by 7 bases and J by 0 bases, and 7 bases separated the two germline ends. DNA of the CDR3: TGTGCCAGCAAGGGCCCCTCCTACAATGAGCAGTTCTTC. It encodes CASKGPSYNEQFF.

CDR3 sequence (DNA): TGTGCCAGCAGCGTAGGCGGGAGCCTCACAGATACGCAGTATTTT. Translating gives CASSVGGSLTDTQYF. The chain uses TRBV9 and TRBJ2-3; TRBD2 aligns across 7 bases. This CDR3 is built from 15 residues. V was pared by 0 bases and J by 2 bases, with 3 bases of the junction left unmatched. Germline values: CDR1 SGDLS, CDR2 YYNGEE.

The chain recombines TRBV7-9 with TRBJ1-6, with TRBD1 matching 8 bases. This CDR3 has 14 amino acids. CDR1 is SEHNR and CDR2 is FQNEAQ in the germline V gene (reference sequence). With V trimmed by 5 bases and J by 11 bases, 8 bases remained unmatched. The CDR3 DNA reads as TGTGCCAGCAGCCCCGGACAGGGATCGCCACCCCTCCACTTT. It codes for CASSPGQGSPPLHF.

The chain couples TRBV7-9 to TRBJ2-1, with D possibly TRBD1 on 6 matching bases. The CDR3 has 15 amino acids. Germline CDR1 is SEHNR and CDR2 is FQNEAQ (reference sequence). Trimming took 5 bases from V and 3 from J, leaving 14 bases between them. The CDR3 nucleotides read TGTGCCAGCAGCGTCCGACAGGAAATCTACAATGAGCAGTTCTTC. This sequence encodes CASSVRQEIYNEQFF.

This clonotype was recorded many times. As DNA, the CDR3 is TGTGCCAGCAGCTCCAGTTGGACAGGGGCTAACTATGGCTACACCTTC. Translated, it gives CASSSSWTGANYGYTF. The rearrangement uses TRBV7-2 and TRBJ1-2, with 9 nucleotides matching TRBD1. Germline V lookup: CDR1 SGHTA, CDR2 FQGNSA. V shed 4 bases and J 0 bases; nucleotides not matched to a gene: 6. There are 16 residues in the CDR3.

This clonotype was recorded many times. The rearrangement links TRBV24-1 to TRBJ1-2; no definite D call. V shed 3 bases and J shed 4 bases, with 8 bases lying between them. From germline, CDR1 is KGHDR and CDR2 SFDVKD. This CDR3 has 13 amino acids. CDR3 sequence: CATSDGSIYGYTF. The DNA of the CDR3 is TGTGCCACCAGTGATGGCAGTATCTATGGCTACACCTTC.

The sample holds many counts of this clonotype. V gene TRBV7-2 combines with J gene TRBJ2-3; 7 bases agree with TRBD2. Germline V gene data show CDR1 as SGHTA and CDR2 as FQGNSA. The CDR3 length is 16 residues. V trimming: 5 bases; J trimming: 4 bases; junction bases outside the gene matches: 12. CDR3: CASSGLGGGAPDTQYF. The DNA of the CDR3 is TGTGCCAGCAGCGGGCTTGGCGGGGGTGCACCAGATACGCAGTATTTT.

In its sample, this clonotype was seen a few times. The chain is built from TRBV9 and TRBJ2-3, with D tentatively TRBD2 (6 bases). This CDR3 comprises 14 residues. The V end lost 0 bases, the J end lost 2 bases, and 7 bases lay between the germline ends. Germline V gene lookup returns CDR1 SGDLS and CDR2 YYNGEE. CDR3 sequence: CASSVAGLTDTQYF. As DNA, the CDR3 is TGTGCCAGCAGCGTAGCGGGACTCACAGATACGCAGTATTTT.

This chain uses TRBV7-9 with TRBJ2-3, with TRBD2 matching over 11 bases. Trimming cost V 6 bases and J 1 base; bases outside gene matches: 3. The CDR3 totals 15 residues. Germline V gene sequence: CDR1 SEHNR, CDR2 FQNEAQ (reference sequence). CDR3 sequence reads: CASRWGLAGTDTQYF. DNA of the CDR3: TGTGCCAGCAGATGGGGACTAGCGGGCACAGATACGCAGTATTTT.

This clonotype was recorded a few times. V is TRBV5-1 and J is TRBJ1-5; TRBD1 is a possible D gene (5 bases). This CDR3 region has 14 residues. V was shortened by 2 bases and J by 5 bases, with 11 bases between the two germline ends. Germline lookup yields CDR1 SGHRS and CDR2 YFSETQ. CDR3 sequence (DNA): TGCGCCAGCAGCTTCGACAGTACCTATCAGCCCCAGCATTTT. This translates into CASSFDSTYQPQHF.

The genes are TRBV7-6 and TRBJ1-2; D gene ambiguous. CDR1 SGHVS and CDR2 FNYEAQ come from the germline V gene. The CDR3 sequence is 14 residues long. With 5 bases removed from V and 0 bases from J, the gap between germline ends came to 10 bases. The CDR3 DNA is TGTGCCAGCAGCCCCGCCAGTCCTAACTATGGCTACACCTTC. Protein sequence: CASSPASPNYGYTF.

This clonotype appeared a few times. J is TRBJ2-3 and V is TRBV7-9; tentative D call: TRBD2 (6 bases). Trimming took 5 bases from V and 0 from J, leaving 15 bases between them. The CDR3 has 16 residues. Germline loops: CDR1 SEHNR, CDR2 FQNEAQ (reference sequence). CDR3 residues: CASSPGSGTSTDTQYF. The CDR3 nucleotides are TGTGCCAGCAGCCCAGGATCAGGGACTAGCACAGATACGCAGTATTTT. The complete variable domain, with remaining parts taken from reference TRBV7-9 and TRBJ2-3, reads DTGVSQNPRHKITKRGQNVTFRCDPISEHNRLYWYRQTLGQGPEFLTYFQNEAQLEKSRLLSDRFSAERPKGSFSTLEIQRTEQGDSAMYLCASSPGSGTSTDTQYFGPGTRLTVL.

The rearrangement joins TRBV6-5 to TRBJ2-3; 7 bases fit TRBD2. The CDR3 runs 16 residues. Germline V gene lookup returns CDR1 MNHEY and CDR2 SVGAGI. The junction had 13 bases not matched to a gene; V was cut back by 5 bases and J by 5 bases. The DNA for the CDR3 is TGTGCCAGCAGTCCGAGACTAGCAGAGAAGGTAGATACGCAGTATTTT. This codes for CASSPRLAEKVDTQYF.

The chain couples TRBV6-5 to TRBJ1-2; 9 nucleotides match TRBD1. CDR3 length: 16 amino acids. CDR1 is MNHEY, CDR2 SVGAGI, per germline. J lost 2 bases, V lost 0 bases, and 4 bases had no gene match. The CDR3 sequence is CASSYSTGTGNYGYTF. As DNA, the CDR3 is TGTGCCAGCAGTTACTCGACCGGGACAGGGAACTATGGCTACACCTTC.